One TCR beta chain is described in this entry. Its target is unknown. This entry comes from a study of high-grade serous ovarian cancer treatment subgroups. Study as a whole: Each sample yielded on average roughly 7,000 unique TCR beta rearrangements from over 12,000 reads.

The tumor samples were collected prior to definitive surgery or chemotherapy. Study-wide points: Repertoire analysis covered CDR3 alone, not CDR1 or CDR2. TCR clonal relatedness correlated positively with neoantigen level. Without spatial data, bulk sequencing limits insight into HGSC tumor diversity.

Sequenced by immunoSEQ multiplex PCR; TCRdb stores in-frame clones only, minus some. The sample holds roughly 10,000 clones, about 70% seen once. Sequenced sample: tumor tissue. The TCR was taken from a human donor with high-grade serous ovarian cancer.

The CDR3 here is CASSSTRGGDEQYF. CDR3 coding DNA: TGTGCCAGCAGCTCTACTCGTGGGGGGGACGAGCAGTACTTC. The chain has TRBV5-4 and TRBJ2-7, with 7 bases fitting TRBD2. Germline V CDR1 and CDR2: SGHNT, YYREEE (reference sequence). Trimming at V came to 3 bases and at J to 5 bases, leaving 8 bases not matched to a gene. CDR3 size: 14 residues.